This T cell receptor (beta chain) came from a study of T cells in Graves' hyperthyroidism and ophthalmopathy. Points from the study as a whole: Ophthalmopathy and stable hyperthyroidism were separated by a 13 V-J model. Ophthalmopathy got predicted by the model a median roughly 6.4 months before its onset. In the blood, most expanded thyroid clonotypes above 0.001 appeared as well.

Thyroid ultrasound, orbital computed tomography, clinical symptoms, and serum thyroxine and TRAb underpinned diagnoses. It was RNA transcripts that yielded the amplified TCR beta CDR3 regions. When the TCR CDR3 underwent first-round RT-PCR, the HTBI primer set was used. TCRdb ran MiXCR on the multiplex PCR reads and lists one entry per CDR3 protein. The table shows 600,000 to 650,000 distinct CDR3 sequences, with under 25% occurring only once. The CDR3 loop spans 15 amino acids. A word on this clonotype: Its antigen is not known. This may stem from a read error, because a much larger clone lies one nucleotide away.

The V and J genes are TRBV12-3 or TRBV12-4 and TRBJ2-2, with 7 bases matching TRBD2. Sequencing used blood. The receptor comes from a man between 25 and 39 years old with Graves' ophthalmopathy. In nucleotides, the CDR3 is TGTGCCCGCAGGTCACTAGCGTCGAACACCGGGGAGCTGTTTTTT. This gives the protein CARRSLASNTGELFF.